This T cell receptor beta chain was identified in a study of blood T cell repertoires in COVID-19. Across the study: Samples of COVID-19 (acute and convalescent) were obtained from the United States, Italy and Spain.

In the source study's methods: Estimated nucleated cell counts came from reference gene primer amplification. Libraries were prepared by immunoSEQ multiplex PCR; TCRdb keeps only in-frame clonotypes and omits some of them. Clone size and the V and J calls come from that table; the DNA yielded D and trimming. The sample lists roughly 150,000 clones; more than 80% were seen once. Patients in Seattle were enrolled during active infection, then followed longitudinally. Germline V gene lookup returns CDR1 MDHEN and CDR2 SYDVKM. The CDR3 covers 15 residues. The V gene lost 7 bases and the J gene lost 0 bases, with 14 bases spanning the gap.

Sequencing was carried out using peripheral blood. The TCR originated in a man younger than 35 with COVID-19, enrolled during active disease. The chain has TRBV28 and TRBJ2-3; no reliable D call. DNA for the CDR3: TGTGCCAGCAACTCCGCGTCGGTTAGCACAGATACGCAGTATTTT. Amino acid sequence: CASNSASVSTDTQYF.